The present T cell receptor (beta chain) was sequenced within a study of T cell responses to AZD1222 COVID-19 vaccine. CDR1 is SEHNR, CDR2 FQNEAQ, per germline (reference sequence). This CDR3 spans 15 amino acids. V dropped 7 bases and J dropped 2; count of bases not matched to a gene: 8. Generated by immunoSEQ multiplex PCR, the TCRdb table keeps only in-frame clones and is missing some. The sample shows some 85,000 clones, 91% of them seen only once. The TCR sequence derives from an adult in good health. The source was peripheral blood, collected on day 0 of AZD1222 vaccination. The rearrangement links TRBV7-9 to TRBJ2-1, with 7 nucleotides matching TRBD2. The CDR3, as DNA: TGTGCCAGCACCCGGCTCGCGGGAGCCTACAATGAGCAGTTCTTC. Its translation: CASTRLAGAYNEQFF.